The 29 T cell receptor beta chains presented below share a single source sample, sequenced in a study of T-cell memory formation after mild COVID-19. TCRdb re-called the 5' RACE reads through MiXCR, storing one row per CDR3 protein. This sample has about 190,000 distinct CDR3 sequences, with roughly 18% found just once. The sequenced sample consisted of PBMCs or a T cell subset sorted from them (not recorded which). These receptors all come from an adult woman who had mild COVID-19 (a few samples of this study predate the infection). Cell type and time point are not known.

This clonotype has a count of ten or more. This sequence joins TRBV29-1 and TRBJ2-3, with 7 nucleotides matching TRBD1. The germline V gene has CDR1 SQVTM and CDR2 ANQGSEA. This CDR3 has 14 amino acids. Trimming at V came to 6 bases and at J to 0 bases, leaving 6 bases not matched to a gene. The CDR3 region has the DNA TGCAGCGTGGCCCCGGGACAGAGCACAGATACGCAGTATTTT. This codes for CSVAPGQSTDTQYF.

The chain employs TRBV24-1 and TRBJ2-2; 8 bases agree with TRBD2. CDR1 is KGHDR, CDR2 SFDVKD, per germline. The CDR3 runs to 17 residues. V was clipped by 5 bases and J by 4 bases; unmatched bases: 11. Written as DNA, the CDR3 is TGTGCCACCAGTGGGTTTAGCGGGGCCTCAGGCACCGGGGAGCTGTTTTTT. This encodes CATSGFSGASGTGELFF.

V and J are TRBV20-1 and TRBJ1-4; a weak D match, TRBD1 (5 bases). CDR3 length: 14 residues. Germline lookup yields CDR1 DFQATT and CDR2 SNEGSKA (reference sequence). Deletions cut 0 bases from V and 4 bases from J, with 9 bases between. DNA of the CDR3: TGCAGTGCTAGAGATCGACAGCGTAATGAAAAACTGTTTTTT. This translates into CSARDRQRNEKLFF.

J is TRBJ2-1 and V is TRBV5-1; possibly TRBD2 for D (5 bases). CDR1 is SGHRS, CDR2 YFSETQ, per germline. The germline V and J ends were trimmed by 6 bases and 5 bases, with 12 bases remaining between them. This CDR3 contains 13 residues. The CDR3 bases are TGCGCCAGCAAGCGCGGGTCGCACAATGAGCAGTTCTTC. Translation: CASKRGSHNEQFF. Looking up the rest from reference TRBV5-1 and TRBJ2-1 gives the full variable domain: KAGVTQTPRYLIKTRGQQVTLSCSPISGHRSVSWYQQTPGQGLQFLFEYFSETQRNKGNFPGRFSGRQFSNSRSEMNVSTLELGDSALYLCASKRGSHNEQFFGPGTRLTVL.

This chain joins TRBV15 and TRBJ2-7; 7 bases are a match to TRBD1. CDR3 length: 14 residues. Trimming cost V 5 bases and J 5 bases; bases outside gene matches: 9. Germline-derived CDR1 and CDR2 are LNHNV and YYDKDF (reference sequence). CDR3 loop: CATSVRDRQDEQYF. The CDR3 DNA is TGTGCCACCAGCGTACGGGACAGACAGGACGAGCAGTACTTC.

The chain couples TRBV30 to TRBJ2-7; D is unresolved. The CDR3 extends over 13 amino acids. Germline V gives CDR1 GTSNPN, CDR2 SVGIG (reference sequence). V was clipped by 2 bases and J by 0 bases, with 8 bases between them. The CDR3 protein is CAWSIGSSYEQYF. The CDR3 DNA reads as TGTGCCTGGAGTATAGGCAGCTCCTACGAGCAGTACTTC.

The rearrangement links TRBV18 to TRBJ2-1; TRBD1 matches at 8 bases. Trimming took 0 bases from V and 7 from J; bases not matched to a gene: 8. The CDR3 contains 16 residues. Germline-derived CDR1 and CDR2 are KGHSH and LQKENI. The CDR3 DNA reads as TGTGCCAGCTCACCACCTTCCCAGGGGGCTACTAATGAGCAGTTCTTC. Protein: CASSPPSQGATNEQFF.

This clonotype was picked up a small number of times. The CDR3, as DNA: TGCGCCAGCAGCTTTGATAGCAGCGGGCAAGGGAACATTCAGTACTTC. Translating it yields CASSFDSSGQGNIQYF. The chain recombines TRBV5-1 with TRBJ2-4; D possibly corresponds to TRBD2 (6 bases). The germline gives CDR1 SGHRS, CDR2 YFSETQ. V was pared by 2 bases and J by 7 bases, with 19 bases between. CDR3 length equals 16 residues. The variable domain in full, completed from reference TRBV5-1 and TRBJ2-4, reads KAGVTQTPRYLIKTRGQQVTLSCSPISGHRSVSWYQQTPGQGLQFLFEYFSETQRNKGNFPGRFSGRQFSNSRSEMNVSTLELGDSALYLCASSFDSSGQGNIQYFGAGTRLSVL.

This clonotype was detected a few times. The chain joins TRBV30 to TRBJ1-1; no clear D gene. The CDR3 totals 17 residues. The germline V and J ends were trimmed by 4 bases and 0 bases, with 21 bases remaining between them. The germline CDR1 and CDR2 sequences are GTSNPN and SVGIG (reference sequence). The CDR3 nucleotides read TGTGCCTGGATCACCGCCGGGAACTTAAGAATGAACACTGAAGCTTTCTTT. It yields the protein CAWITAGNLRMNTEAFF.

The V gene is TRBV7-6, the J gene TRBJ2-7, with D possibly being TRBD1 or TRBD2 (6 bases each). Germline CDR1 reads SGHVS; CDR2 reads FNYEAQ. The CDR3 has 17 amino acids. V gave up 5 bases and J gave up 4 bases, with 24 bases separating them. The CDR3 spells CASSGYPRGESLYEQYF. The CDR3 region has the DNA TGTGCCAGCAGCGGATATCCGAGGGGGGAGAGCCTTTACGAGCAGTACTTC.

This clonotype was detected many times. The chain recombines TRBV5-1 with TRBJ2-1, with 14 bases matching TRBD2. The CDR3 has 19 residues. CDR1 is SGHRS and CDR2 is YFSETQ in the germline V gene. V gave up 4 bases and J gave up 4 bases; unmatched junction bases: 13. DNA for the CDR3: TGCGCCAGCAGCGGCGGACTAGCGGGAGGTTCCGGCGGATACAATGAGCAGTTCTTC. Translation: CASSGGLAGGSGGYNEQFF.

V and J are TRBV3-1 and TRBJ1-4; perhaps TRBD1 as D (5 bases). The V gene's germline CDR1 is LGHDT and CDR2 YNNKEL (reference sequence). This CDR3 has 12 residues. Trimming removed 2 bases at V and 8 bases at J, with 6 bases between. The CDR3 region is CASSQRGEKLFF. The CDR3 DNA sequence: TGTGCCAGCAGCCAACGGGGGGAAAAACTGTTTTTT.

This clonotype was observed a few times. V is TRBV5-1 and J is TRBJ2-1; TRBD2 aligns across 9 bases. The CDR3 length is 19 residues. The germline CDR1 and CDR2 sequences are SGHRS and YFSETQ. V lost 0 bases, J lost 0 bases, and 10 bases stayed unmatched. This chain's CDR3 is CASSLDAVGSGSSYNEQFF. The CDR3 nucleotides are TGCGCCAGCAGCTTGGATGCAGTTGGTAGCGGGAGCTCCTACAATGAGCAGTTCTTC.

This clonotype came up a few times. This chain connects TRBV29-1 to TRBJ1-1; D is unresolved. The CDR3 totals 12 residues. Germline CDR1 and CDR2: SQVTM and ANQGSEA. Trimming shortened V by 1 base and J by 8 bases, and 11 bases separated the two germline ends. CDR3 protein: CSVEGGQAEAFF. CDR3 DNA: TGCAGCGTTGAAGGCGGGCAGGCGGAAGCTTTCTTT.

This clonotype came up a few times. V gene TRBV20-1 combines with J gene TRBJ1-3; the D gene is possibly TRBD1 (5 bases). Trimming cost V 6 bases and J 4 bases, with 13 bases left between them. The CDR3 sequence is 13 residues long. Germline-derived CDR1 and CDR2 are DFQATT and SNEGSKA (reference sequence). Written as DNA, the CDR3 is TGCAGTGCCCCGGGGAGGGGAGGAAACACCATATATTTT. This translates into CSAPGRGGNTIYF.

The chain couples TRBV6-1 to TRBJ1-5; no clear D gene. Per the germline V gene, CDR1 is MNHNS and CDR2 is SASEGT. CDR3 length equals 13 residues. V was pared by 6 bases and J by 5 bases, with 11 bases between. The CDR3 coding sequence is TGTGCCAGCAGCTCTCGGGTTGATCAGCCCCAGCATTTT. Its protein is CASSSRVDQPQHF.

The chain carries TRBV5-4 and TRBJ1-2; the D is unclear. The CDR3 consists of 16 residues. V lost 1 base, J lost 2 bases, and 15 bases lay in between. Germline CDR1 and CDR2: SGHNT and YYREEE (reference sequence). The CDR3 nucleotides read TGTGCCAGCAGCTTGCCGGTGAGATCGGGGAACTATGGCTACACCTTC. It encodes CASSLPVRSGNYGYTF. Variable domain in full (rest from reference TRBV5-4 and TRBJ1-2): ETGVTQSPTHLIKTRGQQVTLRCSSQSGHNTVSWYQQALGQGPQFIFQYYREEENGRGNFPPRFSGLQFPNYSSELNVNALELDDSALYLCASSLPVRSGNYGYTFGSGTRLTVV.

This clonotype occurred a few times. J is TRBJ2-3 and V is TRBV12-3 or TRBV12-4; D tentatively fits TRBD1 or TRBD2 (5 bases each). Trimming left V 5 bases short and J 4 bases short, with 19 bases between. This CDR3 region has 16 residues. In DNA form, the CDR3 reads TGTGCCAGCAGTCCGACATTGGGGGTAGCGCCAGATACGCAGTATTTT. Its protein product is CASSPTLGVAPDTQYF.

J is TRBJ1-5 and V is TRBV12-3 or TRBV12-4, with D unresolved. V gave up 2 bases and J gave up 7 bases, with 18 bases separating them. This CDR3 is 16 amino acids long. The CDR3 DNA is TGTGCCAGCAGTTTATTAGGGCCCTCCGGCAGGCAGCCCCAGCATTTT. Translated, it gives CASSLLGPSGRQPQHF.

V and J are TRBV12-3 or TRBV12-4 and TRBJ2-3, with D possibly TRBD2 on 6 matching bases. The CDR3 is made up of 14 amino acids. The V end was cut by 7 bases, the J end by 3 bases, with 14 bases between. Here the CDR3 DNA reads TGTGCCAGCACCCTAGCGCACTCTACAGATACGCAGTATTTT. It yields the protein CASTLAHSTDTQYF.

The V gene is TRBV6-2 or TRBV6-3, the J gene TRBJ2-7, with TRBD2 matching over 12 bases. The CDR3 is 14 residues long. The germline V gene encodes CDR1 MNHEY and CDR2 SVGEGT. Unmatched junction bases numbered 5, after V lost 8 bases and J lost 3 bases. CDR3 DNA sequence: TGTGCCAGCCGAGGACTAGCGGGACTCTACGAGCAGTACTTC. Translation gives CASRGLAGLYEQYF.

V gene TRBV20-1 combines with J gene TRBJ1-5, with 7 bases matching TRBD1. The CDR3 spans 13 residues. Losses at the gene ends were 6 bases for V and 5 bases for J; bases not matched to a gene: 7. Germline CDR1 reads DFQATT; CDR2 reads SNEGSKA (reference sequence). The DNA for the CDR3 is TGCAGTGCCAGGGGGGACTTTGATCAGCCCCAGCATTTT. It is translated as CSARGDFDQPQHF.

The V and J genes are TRBV5-1 and TRBJ1-2; no clear D. The CDR3 totals 14 residues. V lost 0 bases and J lost 0, with 6 bases in between. Germline values: CDR1 SGHRS, CDR2 YFSETQ. The CDR3 reads CASSLAESNYGYTF. For the CDR3, the DNA is TGCGCCAGCAGCTTGGCTGAGTCTAACTATGGCTACACCTTC.

This chain connects TRBV11-2 to TRBJ1-1; D uncertain. This CDR3 has 16 amino acids. The germline V gene has CDR1 SGHAT and CDR2 FQNNGV. Trimming stripped 4 bases from V and 0 bases from J, with 15 bases between. The CDR3 here is CASSSLRPGMNTEAFF. In DNA form, the CDR3 reads TGTGCCAGCAGCTCCCTCCGCCCAGGCATGAACACTGAAGCTTTCTTT. Combining the CDR3 with reference TRBV11-2 and TRBJ1-1 gives the whole variable domain EAGVAQSPRYKIIEKRQSVAFWCNPISGHATLYWYQQILGQGPKLLIQFQNNGVVDDSQLPKDRFSAERLKGVDSTLKIQPAKLEDSAVYLCASSSLRPGMNTEAFFGQGTRLTVV.

V and J are TRBV5-6 and TRBJ1-5; TRBD1 matches at 7 bases. This CDR3 region has 15 residues. The germline V gene has CDR1 SGHDT and CDR2 YYEEEE. The ends lost 3 bases at V and 1 base at J; junction bases unmatched: 4. The CDR3 nucleotides are TGTGCCAGCAGCTCCCGGGACAGCAGCAATCAGCCCCAGCATTTT. Translated: CASSSRDSSNQPQHF. The whole variable domain, remainder taken from reference TRBV5-6 and TRBJ1-5, is DAGVTQSPTHLIKTRGQQVTLRCSPKSGHDTVSWYQQALGQGPQFIFQYYEEEERQRGNFPDRFSGHQFPNYSSELNVNALLLGDSALYLCASSSRDSSNQPQHFGDGTRLSIL.

This chain connects TRBV10-3 to TRBJ2-7; D not resolved. Per germline, CDR1 ENHRY and CDR2 SYGVKD. Trimming took off 0 bases at V and 1 base at J, with 10 bases between the two ends. The CDR3 spans 15 residues. The CDR3 nucleotides read TGTGCCATCAGTGAGTCCGTCTTAAATTCCTACGAGCAGTACTTC. It encodes CAISESVLNSYEQYF.

The chain combines TRBV5-4 with TRBJ1-1; D perhaps matches TRBD1 (5 bases). Germline CDR1 and CDR2: SGHNT and YYREEE (reference sequence). Deletions cut 3 bases from V and 1 base from J, with 10 bases between. The CDR3 covers 14 residues. CDR3 sequence reads: CASSSTVRNTEAFF. CDR3 in DNA: TGTGCCAGCAGCTCGACAGTTAGGAACACTGAAGCTTTCTTT.

In its sample, this clonotype was seen a few times. The V gene is TRBV4-2, the J gene TRBJ2-5, with D unclear. V lost 0 bases, J lost 0 bases, and 8 bases lay in between. Germline-derived CDR1 and CDR2 are LGHNA and YNFKEQ. The CDR3 contains 15 residues. In DNA form, the CDR3 reads TGTGCCAGCAGCCAAGATTTTGGTAACCAAGAGACCCAGTACTTC. Protein product: CASSQDFGNQETQYF.

This clonotype appeared a few times. The chain combines TRBV20-1 with TRBJ2-3; D remains unclear. CDR1 and CDR2 from the germline V gene are DFQATT and SNEGSKA (reference sequence). The CDR3 has 14 amino acids. Trimming removed 6 bases at V and 0 bases at J, with 13 bases between. DNA of the CDR3: TGCAGTGCAGCAACAGCGAGTAGCACAGATACGCAGTATTTT. It specifies CSAATASSTDTQYF.